This TCR beta chain was sequenced in a study of blood T cell repertoires in COVID-19. For the study at large: Acute and convalescent COVID-19 specimens originated in the United States, Italy and Spain. T cells, B-cell-depleted T cells, or PBMCs supplied cDNA or gDNA.

Original processing methods: Using reference gene primer amplification, nucleated cell counts were estimated. Measured with immunoSEQ multiplex PCR; TCRdb has only the in-frame clones, and not every one. The DNA gave D and trimming, while V, J and clone size come from that table. This table has over 95,000 clones, about four fifths appearing once. The CDR3 contains 17 residues. Germline loops: CDR1 MNHNS, CDR2 SASEGT. J lost 7 bases, V lost 0 bases, and 6 bases had no gene match. The TCR was taken from a woman older than 75 with active or convalescent COVID-19. This sequence joins TRBV6-1 and TRBJ2-1; 13 positions match TRBD2. Sequencing was done on a sample of peripheral blood. The CDR3 loop reads CASSEAGLAGVLNEQFF. CDR3 sequence (DNA): TGTGCCAGCAGTGAAGCCGGACTAGCGGGAGTGTTGAATGAGCAGTTCTTC.